This T cell receptor (beta chain) was identified during a study of blood T cell repertoires in COVID-19 (dated by TCRdb to the early 2020s). As for the study more broadly: Collaborator samples came from the United States, Italy and Spain and covered acute and convalescent phases of COVID-19. The repertoires were released in a freely available public database intended as a resource for research on the immune response to SARS-CoV-2. The prospective study material was composed of cDNA or gDNA derived from T cells, B-cell-depleted T cells, or PBMCs. The sample metadata nearly always contained a de-identified subject ID, COVID-19 status, age in years and sex. Deeply sampled blood TCRbeta repertoires from subjects exposed to, actively infected with, or recovered from COVID-19 were included in the dataset. The samples were drawn from two sources: the first 160 participants of the ongoing ImmuneRACE study, and fewer than 1,500 subjects contributed by 6 global collaborators. HLA class I and class II types, where available, came from metadata supplied by the sample provider rather than from assay-based typing.

Participants in the prospective study were enrolled through a virtual design, were aged roughly 18 to 90 years, and lived in 24 United States geographic areas. To assign participants to cohorts, the prospective study relied on clinical history that participants themselves reported in a screening survey and a study questionnaire. Recovered participants in ImmuneRACE Cohort 3 were defined as having two consecutive negative NP/OP PCR tests, clearance from a healthcare professional, or resolution of symptoms. Each participant in the prospective study had whole blood, serum and a nasopharyngeal or oropharyngeal swab collected by mobile phlebotomists. Over a roughly 2-month period, participants in the prospective study had the option of providing additional blood draws and questionnaires. Prospective study blood samples were shipped either frozen or at room temperature before DNA extraction. Trimmed from V: 2 bases; trimmed from J: 6 bases; junction bases lacking a gene match: 4. The CDR3 sequence holds 15 residues, the cysteine and phenylalanine included. Left in the record is the CDR3 DNA by itself, 45 bases read in frame from the first base. Based on the germline V gene, the CDR1 and CDR2 sequences are SGHRS and YFSETQ.

Worth noting for this clone: What antigen it recognizes has not been identified. No much larger clonotype is one base removed from it; base qualities were not supplied.

TCRbeta CDR3 regions were amplified from genomic DNA by means of the immunoSEQ Assay, a bias-controlled multiplex PCR. From the authors' description of their analysis: Within the assay, amplification of reference gene primers was used to estimate how many nucleated cells each sample contained. Sequence reads were collapsed and filtered to measure the absolute abundance of every unique TCRbeta CDR3 rearrangement. For each sample, productive Simpson clonality was calculated as the square root of Simpson's diversity index across productive rearrangements. TCRdb limited this immuneACCESS table to in-frame rearrangements with V and J called. A share of clones is missing; checked studies link under half to unresolved V genes, and the rest is unexplained. That table is the source of V, J and clone size, and D and trimming were worked out from the DNA. The sample profile shows 430,000 or so clones; approximately 87% of them were found once. Together, the top ten hold approximately 1.8% of the sample.

General findings and caveats noted by the study authors: The quantity of clinical and demographic metadata differed by source and by participant and was supplied without curation.

What was sequenced was PBMCs or T cells enriched from blood (not recorded which). This clonotype was obtained from a woman aged 40 to 55 who had recovered from COVID-19. Recombination linked TRBV5-1 to TRBJ2-1; 11 central nucleotides agree with TRBD1. The nucleotides are TGCGCCAGCAGCTTCTCCGGGACAGGGGGCAATGAGCAGTTCTTC. Translated, this gives CASSFSGTGGNEQFF. With all but the CDR3 taken from the reference TRBV5-1 and TRBJ2-1 genes, the full variable domain is: KAGVTQTPRYLIKTRGQQVTLSCSPISGHRSVSWYQQTPGQGLQFLFEYFSETQRNKGNFPGRFSGRQFSNSRSEMNVSTLELGDSALYLCASSFSGTGGNEQFFGPGTRLTVL.